The following is a T cell receptor (beta chain) sequence with its context. Antigen unknown. PCR amplification relied on 60 Vbeta primers (plus 13 Jbeta primers). As originally analysed: The authors later counted roughly 87 million unique TCR beta chains, approximately 12 million of them shared. This table comes from immunoSEQ multiplex PCR, and its TCRdb copy is limited to in-frame clones, with some not included. V, J and clone size were drawn from that table, and D and trimming were deduced from the DNA. The table shows some 180,000 clones, with about 90% occurring only once. This sample is drawn from a study of cytomegalovirus exposure and HLA in healthy donors. Study details: Counted in an early data release were about 86 million unique TCRs from HLA-typed donors. The study, taken as a whole, reports: Previous analysis showed most TCR beta V segments were productive about 87% or about 30% of the time. The study designated 150 or so TCR beta chains cytomegalovirus-associated.

V trimming: 0 bases; J trimming: 5 bases; junction bases outside the gene matches: 11. The germline CDR1 and CDR2 sequences are SGHTA and FQGTGA. The CDR3 sequence is 18 residues long. The sequenced sample consisted of PBMCs. This chain links TRBV7-3 with TRBJ2-1, with 9 bases matching TRBD2. The clonotype comes from a girl less than two years old in good health and CMV-seronegative. The CDR3 bases are TGTGCCAGCAGCTTAACGGGCCCTAGCGGGAAGGGCGACAATGAGCAGTTCTTC. Translated: CASSLTGPSGKGDNEQFF.